One and the same sample provided the 19 T cell receptor beta chains below, sequenced in a study of blood T cell repertoires in COVID-19. Measured with immunoSEQ multiplex PCR; TCRdb has only the in-frame clones, and not every one. Here the sample spans under 150,000 clones, 75% to 80% being singletons. Sequencing was performed on PBMCs or T cells enriched from blood (not recorded which). All receptors come from a woman in her forties or fifties who had recovered from COVID-19.

In this sample, this clone turned up many times. J is TRBJ1-6 and V is TRBV5-1; possible D gene TRBD1, 6 bases. Between the trimmed V and J ends, which lost 4 bases and 7 bases, there was a span of 15 bases. CDR1 SGHRS and CDR2 YFSETQ come from the germline V gene. The CDR3 is 15 amino acids. The CDR3 bases are TGCGCCAGCAGCGAATGGGACATAGCGAATTCACCCCTCCACTTT. As protein: CASSEWDIANSPLHF.

The rearrangement links TRBV5-8 to TRBJ2-7; 8 positions match TRBD1. V lost 5 bases, J lost 1 base, and 8 bases stayed unmatched. Germline lookup yields CDR1 SGHTS and CDR2 YDEGEE. The CDR3 spans 15 residues. DNA for the CDR3: TGTGCCAGCAGGCGGGGACAGGTCTCTTCCTACGAGCAGTACTTC. Translation gives CASRRGQVSSYEQYF.

The chain is built from TRBV6-5 and TRBJ1-5, with 12 bases identical to TRBD1. This CDR3 contains 15 residues. Germline lookup yields CDR1 MNHEY and CDR2 SVGAGI. With V trimmed by 6 bases and J by 4 bases, 4 bases remained unmatched. The CDR3 loop is CASSPGQGANQPQHF. As DNA, the CDR3 is TGTGCCAGCAGCCCGGGACAGGGGGCGAATCAGCCCCAGCATTTT.

The genes are TRBV27 and TRBJ2-1; unclear D gene. Trimming left V 2 bases short and J 7 bases short, with 12 bases between. The V gene's germline CDR1 is MNHEY and CDR2 SMNVEV (reference sequence). The CDR3 contains 14 residues. Here the CDR3 DNA reads TGTGCCAGCAGTTTAGCAGGCAGTGGGAATGAGCAGTTCTTC. Translating gives CASSLAGSGNEQFF.

The rearrangement joins TRBV10-2 to TRBJ2-7, with TRBD2 matching over 13 bases. The CDR3 sequence is 14 residues long. The V gene's germline CDR1 is WSHSY and CDR2 SAAADI. V dropped 7 bases and J dropped 6; count of bases not matched to a gene: 6. CDR3 sequence reads: CASKGTSGAGEQYF. CDR3 bases: TGCGCCAGCAAAGGGACTAGCGGGGCTGGCGAGCAGTACTTC.

Here the CDR3 DNA reads TGTGCCAGCTCACCAGAAGGGGGAGGGCCGCAGTACTTC. The encoded protein is CASSPEGGGPQYF. The chain has TRBV18 and TRBJ2-7; a possible D gene is TRBD2 (7 bases). Trimming pared 2 bases from V and 9 bases from J, leaving 14 bases between. Germline V gives CDR1 KGHSH, CDR2 LQKENI. This CDR3 has 13 residues.

V is TRBV7-3 and J is TRBJ2-1; maybe TRBD2 (5 bases). The ends were cut back, 5 bases at V and 3 bases at J, with 17 bases in the middle. Germline V gene lookup returns CDR1 SGHTA and CDR2 FQGTGA. This CDR3 contains 16 residues. This chain's CDR3 is CASSPQTTSLYNEQFF. DNA for the CDR3: TGTGCCAGCAGCCCCCAGACTACTTCTCTCTACAATGAGCAGTTCTTC.

This clone was observed a single time. The chain employs TRBV7-9 and TRBJ1-1; 7 positions match TRBD1. The CDR3 totals 15 residues. With V trimmed by 11 bases and J by 1 base, 13 bases remained unmatched. Per germline, CDR1 SEHNR and CDR2 FQNEAQ (reference sequence). The DNA for the CDR3 is TGTGCCGGGAACAGGGGACCCTCGGAGAACACTGAAGCTTTCTTT. It yields the protein CAGNRGPSENTEAFF.

The rearrangement uses TRBV24-1 and TRBJ2-5; 10 bases fit TRBD1. With V trimmed by 0 bases and J by 1 base, 4 bases remained unmatched. This CDR3 spans 17 amino acids. Germline V gene sequence: CDR1 KGHDR, CDR2 SFDVKD. CDR3 coding DNA: TGTGCCACCAGTGATTTGGTGGGACAGGGGACCCAAGAGACCCAGTACTTC. Translated, it gives CATSDLVGQGTQETQYF.

The CDR3 nucleotides are TGTGCCAGCAGCCATCAAGCGGCCGGGACAAGGGGAAACACCATATATTTT. It yields the protein CASSHQAAGTRGNTIYF. This chain links TRBV3-1 (or the pseudogene TRBV3-2) with TRBJ1-3, with D tentatively TRBD1 (6 bases). With 3 bases removed from V and 4 bases from J, the gap between germline ends came to 19 bases. Germline V lookup: CDR1 LGHDT, CDR2 YNNKEL (reference sequence). The CDR3 has 17 residues.

Ten or more counts support this clone. The chain has TRBV28 and TRBJ2-7, with a possible D match to TRBD2 (5 bases). The germline V and J ends were trimmed by 2 bases and 0 bases, with 11 bases remaining between them. This CDR3 spans 15 amino acids. Germline assignment: CDR1 MDHEN and CDR2 SYDVKM. CDR3 DNA sequence: TGTGCCAGCAGTTTAGGTGGAGGCGACTCCTACGAGCAGTACTTC. Residues: CASSLGGGDSYEQYF.

J is TRBJ2-7 and V is TRBV18; the match to TRBD1 covers 7 bases. The CDR3 loop spans 12 amino acids. Trimming took 4 bases from V and 7 from J; bases not matched to a gene: 4. The germline gives CDR1 KGHSH, CDR2 LQKENI. In nucleotides, the CDR3 is TGTGCCAGCTCACAGGGGGCGCATGAGCAGTACTTC. It codes for CASSQGAHEQYF. The full variable domain, in which reference TRBV18 and TRBJ2-7 provide the parts outside the CDR3, is NAGVMQNPRHLVRRRGQEARLRCSPMKGHSHVYWYRQLPEEGLKFMVYLQKENIIDESGMPKERFSAEFPKEGPSILRIQQVVRGDSAAYFCASSQGAHEQYFGPGTRLTVT.

This chain joins TRBV27 and TRBJ2-5; 10 nucleotides agree with TRBD1. In germline, CDR1 is MNHEY, CDR2 SMNVEV (reference sequence). Trimming at V came to 6 bases and at J to 3 bases, leaving 7 bases not matched to a gene. The length of the CDR3 is 15 residues. CDR3 coding DNA: TGTGCCAGCAGCCGACCCGGGACAGGGGAAGAGACCCAGTACTTC. Translation gives CASSRPGTGEETQYF.

The chain joins TRBV11-2 to TRBJ1-6; TRBD1 aligns across 11 bases. This CDR3 is built from 15 residues. V lost 5 bases, J lost 6 bases, and 3 bases stayed unmatched. Germline CDR1 reads SGHAT; CDR2 reads FQNNGV. The CDR3 DNA is TGTGCCAGCAGCGCCGGGACAGGGGGTAATTCACCCCTCCACTTT. Amino acid sequence: CASSAGTGGNSPLHF.

The CDR3, as DNA: TGTGCCAGCAGCTTCGGACAGGGAATACAGCCCCAGCATTTT. Its protein is CASSFGQGIQPQHF. The V call is TRBV5-5, the J call TRBJ1-5, with TRBD1 identical over 8 bases. Germline V gene lookup returns CDR1 SGHKS and CDR2 YYEKEE (reference sequence). With V trimmed by 2 bases and J by 7 bases, 5 bases remained unmatched. CDR3 length equals 14 residues.

This clone came up once. The chain combines TRBV15 with TRBJ1-2; D possibly corresponds to TRBD1 (5 bases). CDR1 LNHNV and CDR2 YYDKDF come from the germline V gene (reference sequence). This CDR3 is built from 14 residues. V lost 0 bases and J lost 6, with 11 bases in between. The CDR3 reads CATSRDPRANGYTF. The CDR3 region has the DNA TGTGCCACCAGCAGAGATCCCAGGGCGAATGGCTACACCTTC. Using reference TRBV15 and TRBJ1-2 for the parts outside the CDR3, the full variable domain is DAMVIQNPRYQVTQFGKPVTLSCSQTLNHNVMYWYQQKSSQAPKLLFHYYDKDFNNEADTPDNFQSRRPNTSFCFLDIRSPGLGDTAMYLCATSRDPRANGYTFGSGTRLTVV.

The CDR3 DNA follows: TGTGCCAGAAGCTTCTCCCTAGGTCAGTATAGGAGGAATGAAAAACTGTTTTTT. As protein: CARSFSLGQYRRNEKLFF. V usage is TRBV5-3 and J usage is TRBJ1-4; D call uncertain. TRBV5-3 is an open reading frame whose function is uncertain. This CDR3 spans 18 amino acids. Trimming took 2 bases from V and 5 from J, leaving 22 bases between them.

This rearrangement joins TRBV7-3 to TRBJ1-2; 7 bases are shared with TRBD1. The germline CDR1 and CDR2 sequences are SGHTA and FQGTGA. V trimming: 5 bases; J trimming: 6 bases; junction bases outside the gene matches: 6. The CDR3 loop spans 13 amino acids. The CDR3 bases are TGTGCCAGCAGCCAGGGGGGCTTTGATGGCTACACCTTC. Translating gives CASSQGGFDGYTF.

V usage is TRBV28 and J usage is TRBJ2-3; perhaps TRBD2 as D (6 bases). The V end was cut by 2 bases, the J end by 1 base, with 10 bases between. Germline CDR1 MDHEN, CDR2 SYDVKM. The CDR3 covers 15 residues. CDR3 sequence: CASSLSERGTDTQYF. The CDR3 DNA reads as TGTGCCAGCAGTTTAAGTGAGCGGGGCACAGATACGCAGTATTTT.